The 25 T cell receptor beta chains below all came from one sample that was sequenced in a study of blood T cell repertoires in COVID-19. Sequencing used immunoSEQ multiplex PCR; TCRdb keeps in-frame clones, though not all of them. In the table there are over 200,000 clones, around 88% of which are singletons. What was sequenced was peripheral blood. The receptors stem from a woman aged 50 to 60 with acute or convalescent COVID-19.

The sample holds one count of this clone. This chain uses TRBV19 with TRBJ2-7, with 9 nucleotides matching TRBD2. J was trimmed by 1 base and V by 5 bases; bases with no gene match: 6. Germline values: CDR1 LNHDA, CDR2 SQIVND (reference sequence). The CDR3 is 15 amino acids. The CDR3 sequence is CASSALAGGSYEQYF. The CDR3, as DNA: TGTGCCAGTAGTGCCCTGGCGGGAGGGTCCTACGAGCAGTACTTC.

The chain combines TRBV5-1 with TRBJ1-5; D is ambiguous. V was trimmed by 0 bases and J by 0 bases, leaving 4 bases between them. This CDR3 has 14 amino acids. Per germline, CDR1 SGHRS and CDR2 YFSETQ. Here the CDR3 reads CASSLDSSNQPQHF. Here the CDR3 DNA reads TGCGCCAGCAGCTTGGACAGTAGCAATCAGCCCCAGCATTTT.

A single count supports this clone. The CDR3 DNA follows: TGTGCCAGCTCACCCACCCAGGGAGGGGGTTGGACTGAAGCTTTCTTT. It codes for CASSPTQGGGWTEAFF. V is TRBV18 and J is TRBJ1-1; a possible D gene is TRBD1 (6 bases). CDR3 length equals 16 residues. Germline V gene lookup returns CDR1 KGHSH and CDR2 LQKENI. V gave up 3 bases and J gave up 5 bases, with 19 bases separating them.

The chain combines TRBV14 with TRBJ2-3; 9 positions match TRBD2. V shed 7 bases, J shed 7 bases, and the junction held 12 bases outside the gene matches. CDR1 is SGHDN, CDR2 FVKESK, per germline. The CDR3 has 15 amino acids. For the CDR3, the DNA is TGTGCCAGCAACTCAAATAGCGGGAGTATAAATACGCAGTATTTT. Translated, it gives CASNSNSGSINTQYF.

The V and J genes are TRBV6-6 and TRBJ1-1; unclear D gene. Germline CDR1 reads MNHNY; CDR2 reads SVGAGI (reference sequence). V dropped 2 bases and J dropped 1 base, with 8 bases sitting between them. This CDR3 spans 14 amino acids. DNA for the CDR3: TGTGCCAGCAGTTACCATGGGCAGAACACTGAAGCTTTCTTT. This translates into CASSYHGQNTEAFF.

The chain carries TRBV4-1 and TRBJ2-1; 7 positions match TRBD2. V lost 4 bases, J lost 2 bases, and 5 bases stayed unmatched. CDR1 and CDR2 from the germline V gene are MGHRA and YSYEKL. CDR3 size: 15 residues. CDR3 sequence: CASSLLGLAYNEQFF. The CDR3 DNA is TGCGCCAGCAGCCTTCTTGGACTAGCCTACAATGAGCAGTTCTTC.

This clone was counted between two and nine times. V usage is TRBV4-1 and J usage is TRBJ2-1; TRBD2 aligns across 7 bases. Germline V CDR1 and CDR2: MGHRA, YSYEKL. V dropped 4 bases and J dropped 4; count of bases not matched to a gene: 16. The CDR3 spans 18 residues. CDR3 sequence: CASSPGVLRRESYNEQFF. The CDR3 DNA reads TGCGCCAGCAGCCCGGGGGTCCTTCGGCGGGAGTCGTACAATGAGCAGTTCTTC.

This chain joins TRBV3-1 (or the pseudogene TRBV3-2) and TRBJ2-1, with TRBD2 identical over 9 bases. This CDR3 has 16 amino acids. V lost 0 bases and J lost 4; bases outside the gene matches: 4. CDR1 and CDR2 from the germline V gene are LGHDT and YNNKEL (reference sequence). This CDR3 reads CASSQDTSGPYNEQFF. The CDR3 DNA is TGTGCCAGCAGCCAAGATACTAGCGGGCCGTACAATGAGCAGTTCTTC.

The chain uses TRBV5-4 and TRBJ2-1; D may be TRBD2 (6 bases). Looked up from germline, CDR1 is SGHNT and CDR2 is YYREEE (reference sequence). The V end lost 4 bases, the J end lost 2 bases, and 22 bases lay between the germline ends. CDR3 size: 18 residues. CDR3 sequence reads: CASSLVVRERVTYNEQFF. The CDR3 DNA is TGTGCCAGCAGCCTAGTCGTGCGGGAACGGGTGACCTACAATGAGCAGTTCTTC.

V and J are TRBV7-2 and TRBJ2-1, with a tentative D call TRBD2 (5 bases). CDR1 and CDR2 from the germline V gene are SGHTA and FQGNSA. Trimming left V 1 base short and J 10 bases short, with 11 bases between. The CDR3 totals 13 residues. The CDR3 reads CASSLDQTTEQFF. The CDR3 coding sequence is TGTGCCAGCAGCTTAGATCAGACTACCGAGCAGTTCTTC. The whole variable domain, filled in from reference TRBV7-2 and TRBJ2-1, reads GAGVSQSPSNKVTEKGKDVELRCDPISGHTALYWYRQSLGQGLEFLIYFQGNSAPDKSGLPSDRFSAERTGGSVSTLTIQRTQQEDSAVYLCASSLDQTTEQFFGPGTRLTVL.

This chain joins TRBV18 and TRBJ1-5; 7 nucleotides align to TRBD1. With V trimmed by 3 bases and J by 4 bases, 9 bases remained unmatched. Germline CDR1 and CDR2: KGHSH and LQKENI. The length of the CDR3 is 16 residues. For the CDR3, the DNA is TGTGCCAGCTCACCCGGGGGGGCAGGGGGGAATCAGCCCCAGCATTTT. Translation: CASSPGGAGGNQPQHF.

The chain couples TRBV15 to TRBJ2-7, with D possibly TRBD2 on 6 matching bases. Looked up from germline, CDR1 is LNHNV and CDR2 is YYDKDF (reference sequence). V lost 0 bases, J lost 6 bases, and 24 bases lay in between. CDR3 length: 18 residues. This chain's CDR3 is CATSRDGRDPDSASEQYF. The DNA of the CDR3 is TGTGCCACCAGCAGAGATGGGCGGGACCCTGATTCTGCCTCCGAGCAGTACTTC. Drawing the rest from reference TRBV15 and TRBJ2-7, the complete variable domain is DAMVIQNPRYQVTQFGKPVTLSCSQTLNHNVMYWYQQKSSQAPKLLFHYYDKDFNNEADTPDNFQSRRPNTSFCFLDIRSPGLGDTAMYLCATSRDGRDPDSASEQYFGPGTRLTVT.

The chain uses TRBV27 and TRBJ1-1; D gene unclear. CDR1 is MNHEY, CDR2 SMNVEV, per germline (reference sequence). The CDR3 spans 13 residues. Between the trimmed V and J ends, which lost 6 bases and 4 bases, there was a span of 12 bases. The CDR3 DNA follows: TGTGCCAGCAGAACGAGTCGGTTCACTGAAGCTTTCTTT. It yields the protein CASRTSRFTEAFF.

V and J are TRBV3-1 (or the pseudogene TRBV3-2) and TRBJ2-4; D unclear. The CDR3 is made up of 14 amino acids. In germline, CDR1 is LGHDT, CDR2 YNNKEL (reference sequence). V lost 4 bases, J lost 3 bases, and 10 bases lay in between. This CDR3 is CASSRSSGKNIQYF. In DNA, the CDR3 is TGTGCCAGCAGCCGCTCCTCGGGCAAAAACATTCAGTACTTC.

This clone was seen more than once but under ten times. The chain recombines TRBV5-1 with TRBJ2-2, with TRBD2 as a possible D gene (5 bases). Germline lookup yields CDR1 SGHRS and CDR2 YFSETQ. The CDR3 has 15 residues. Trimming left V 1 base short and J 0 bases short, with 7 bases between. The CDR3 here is CASSLSGSNTGELFF. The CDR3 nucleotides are TGCGCCAGCAGCTTGTCGGGATCGAACACCGGGGAGCTGTTTTTT.

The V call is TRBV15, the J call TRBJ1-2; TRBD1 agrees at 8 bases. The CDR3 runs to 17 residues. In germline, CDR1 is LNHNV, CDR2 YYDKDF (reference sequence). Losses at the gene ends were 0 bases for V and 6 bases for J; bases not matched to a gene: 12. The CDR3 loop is CATSRDRRHRGNDGYTF. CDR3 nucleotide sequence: TGTGCCACCAGCAGAGATCGCCGACACAGGGGGAATGATGGCTACACCTTC.

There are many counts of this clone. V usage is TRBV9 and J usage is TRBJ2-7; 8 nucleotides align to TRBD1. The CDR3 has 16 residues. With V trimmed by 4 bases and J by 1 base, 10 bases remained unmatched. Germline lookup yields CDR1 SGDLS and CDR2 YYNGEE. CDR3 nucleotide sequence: TGTGCCAGCAGCCCGTGGGACAGGCTAATTTCCTACGAGCAGTACTTC. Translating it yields CASSPWDRLISYEQYF.

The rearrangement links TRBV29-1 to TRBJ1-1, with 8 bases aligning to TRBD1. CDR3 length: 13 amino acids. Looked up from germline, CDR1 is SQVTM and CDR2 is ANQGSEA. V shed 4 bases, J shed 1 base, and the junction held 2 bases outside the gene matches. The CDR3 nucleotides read TGCAGCGTTGGACAGGGGTCGAACACTGAAGCTTTCTTT. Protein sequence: CSVGQGSNTEAFF.

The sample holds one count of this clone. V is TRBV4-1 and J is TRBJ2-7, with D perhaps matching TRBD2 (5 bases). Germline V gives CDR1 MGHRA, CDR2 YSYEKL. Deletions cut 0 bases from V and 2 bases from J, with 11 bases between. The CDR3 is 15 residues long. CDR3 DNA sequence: TGCGCCAGCAGCCAAGATCGAAGCGGCCCCTACGAGCAGTACTTC. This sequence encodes CASSQDRSGPYEQYF.

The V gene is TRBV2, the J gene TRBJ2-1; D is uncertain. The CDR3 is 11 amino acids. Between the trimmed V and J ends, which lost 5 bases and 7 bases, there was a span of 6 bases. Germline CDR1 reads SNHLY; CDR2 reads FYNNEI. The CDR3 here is CASSRLNEQFF. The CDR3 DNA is TGTGCCAGCAGTCGACTGAATGAGCAGTTCTTC.

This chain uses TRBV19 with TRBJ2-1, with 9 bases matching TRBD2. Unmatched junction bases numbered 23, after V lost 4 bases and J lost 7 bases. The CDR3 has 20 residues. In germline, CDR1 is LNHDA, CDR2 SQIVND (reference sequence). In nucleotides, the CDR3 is TGTGCCAGTAGTACCCTGCGGGGACGGGGTAGCGGGAGTGGTAGGAATGAGCAGTTCTTC. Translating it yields CASSTLRGRGSGSGRNEQFF.

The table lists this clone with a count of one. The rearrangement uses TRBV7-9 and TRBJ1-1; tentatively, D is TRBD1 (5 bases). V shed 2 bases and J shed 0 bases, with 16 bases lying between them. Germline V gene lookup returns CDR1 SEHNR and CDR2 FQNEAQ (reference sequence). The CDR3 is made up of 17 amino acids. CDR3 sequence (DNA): TGTGCCAGCAGCTTAAGACAGTCTCCGAGAGTGAACACTGAAGCTTTCTTT. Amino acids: CASSLRQSPRVNTEAFF.

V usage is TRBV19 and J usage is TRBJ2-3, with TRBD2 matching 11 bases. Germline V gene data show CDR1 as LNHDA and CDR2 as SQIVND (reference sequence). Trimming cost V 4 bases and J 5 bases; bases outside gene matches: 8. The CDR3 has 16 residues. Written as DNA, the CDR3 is TGTGCCAGTAGTACCTCTAGCGGGAGGACCCAAGATACGCAGTATTTT. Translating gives CASSTSSGRTQDTQYF.

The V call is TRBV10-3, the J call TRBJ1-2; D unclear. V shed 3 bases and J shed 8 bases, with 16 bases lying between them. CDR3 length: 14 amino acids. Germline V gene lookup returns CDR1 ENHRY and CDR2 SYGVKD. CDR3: CAISDHGTIPGYTF. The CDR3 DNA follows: TGTGCCATCAGTGACCACGGTACCATCCCAGGCTACACCTTC.

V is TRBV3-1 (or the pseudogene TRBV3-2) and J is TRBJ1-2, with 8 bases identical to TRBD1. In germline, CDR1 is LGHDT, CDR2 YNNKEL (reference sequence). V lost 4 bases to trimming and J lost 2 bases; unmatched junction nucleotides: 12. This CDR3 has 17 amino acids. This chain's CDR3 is CASSLLGGQGGNYGYTF. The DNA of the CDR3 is TGTGCCAGCAGCCTACTCGGTGGACAGGGAGGGAACTATGGCTACACCTTC.